The TCR beta chain under discussion was sequenced for a study of shared clonotypes between healthy human individuals. Splitting of each subset's genomic DNA was done evenly across several immunoSEQ plates. For unsorted PBMC, approximately 290 ng DNA per replicate equaled approximately 30,000 T cell genomes. Using immunoSEQ multiplex PCR, the repertoire was profiled, and TCRdb retains in-frame clones only, with some absent. The table includes approximately 510,000 clones, around 79% detected once. There are 17 residues in the CDR3. Germline assignment: CDR1 SGHTS and CDR2 YDEGEE. J was trimmed by 1 base and V by 4 bases; bases with no gene match: 9. Genomic DNA of unsorted samples came from roughly 90 million PBMCs.

The rearrangement joins TRBV5-8 to TRBJ2-1; 9 bases agree with TRBD1. Sequencing input: PBMCs. This sequence originates from a woman between 35 and 50 years old in good health. Some clones in this sample may be carry-over from other donors' samples. DNA of the CDR3: TGTGCCAGCAGCGTTAACAGGGGGCGGGCTTCCTACAATGAGCAGTTCTTC. Translating gives CASSVNRGRASYNEQFF.